The rows below give T cell receptor beta chains drawn from one sample of a study of post-analysis software for immune sequencing data. TCRdb reprocessed the PCR reads via MiXCR and lists one record per CDR3 protein. The data contain about 430,000 distinct CDR3 sequences, roughly 38% of them singletons. Input material: blood. Receptors were obtained from a girl aged 2 to 9 with multiple sclerosis. The CDR3 runs from the conserved cysteine through the conserved F or W. The D gene is left open where the match is weak. Where a row states a size, it is once, few, many or the class of an expanded clone; other rows omit it.

cdr3_length j_call v_call d_call clone_size cdr3_aa cdr3_nt
12 TRBJ2-3 TRBV29-1 . . CSVGDFTDTQYF TGCAGCGTGGGGGACTTCACAGATACGCAGTATTTT
14 TRBJ2-7 TRBV28 . . CASSFTMYYNEQYF TGTGCCAGCAGTTTTACTATGTACTACAATGAGCAGTACTTC
12 TRBJ1-2 TRBV20-1 . once CSGTWADYGYTF TGCAGTGGGACGTGGGCAGATTATGGCTACACCTTC
14 TRBJ1-2 TRBV7-9 . . CASSSSRGEYGYTF TGTGCCAGCAGCTCCTCCCGGGGTGAATATGGCTACACCTTC
14 TRBJ2-5 TRBV7-7 . . CASSSHHDRETQYF TGTGCTAGCAGCTCTCATCACGACCGAGAGACCCAGTACTTC
15 TRBJ2-1 TRBV19 . . CASRGGPTSYNEQFF TGTGCCAGTAGGGGGGGCCCTACCTCCTACAATGAGCAGTTCTTC
15 TRBJ2-1 TRBV7-3 . . CAGSLTAAGRETQFF TGTGCCGGCAGCTTAACGGCCGCGGGGAGAGAGACCCAGTTCTTC
15 TRBJ2-1 TRBV20-1 TRBD2 few CSAPPSGRGYNEQFF TGCAGTGCTCCCCCTAGCGGGAGGGGCTACAATGAGCAGTTCTTC
13 TRBJ2-7 TRBV6-1 . few CASSEALQYEQYF TGTGCCAGCAGTGAAGCTTTGCAGTACGAGCAGTACTTC
14 TRBJ2-7 TRBV5-1 . . CASSLKQTTYEQYF TGCGCCAGCAGCTTGAAGCAAACCACCTACGAGCAGTACTTC
13 TRBJ2-7 TRBV5-1 TRBD2 few CASSLVPGGEQYF TGCGCCAGCAGCTTGGTTCCGGGGGGCGAGCAGTACTTC
14 TRBJ1-5 TRBV9 . many CASSVDSSNQPQHF TGTGCCAGCAGCGTCGACAGTAGCAATCAGCCCCAGCATTTT
12 TRBJ2-7 TRBV20-1 . . CSASRDWYEQYF TGCAGTGCTAGTCGGGACTGGTACGAGCAGTACTTC
16 TRBJ1-2 TRBV11-2 TRBD1 . CASSPIPGQGNYGYTF TGTGCCAGCAGCCCCATACCGGGACAGGGAAACTATGGCTACACCTTC
14 TRBJ1-5 TRBV6-5 . . CASKSGVSNQPQHF TGTGCCAGCAAGTCAGGGGTTAGCAATCAGCCCCAGCATTTT
14 TRBJ2-7 TRBV6-2/TRBV6-3 TRBD1 . CASSEGASPYEQYF TGTGCCAGCAGCGAGGGGGCCTCCCCCTACGAGCAGTACTTC